This is a list of T cell receptor beta chains from one sample in a study of blood T cell repertoires in COVID-19. Sequenced by immunoSEQ multiplex PCR; TCRdb stores in-frame clones only, minus some. The table records 110,000 to 150,000 clones, 65% to 80% of them present only once. Material: peripheral blood. The receptors come from a man aged 55 to 70 with acute or convalescent COVID-19. CDR3s include the opening cysteine and the closing phenylalanine or tryptophan. Fields, in order: D gene, J gene, clone size, V gene, CDR3 protein, CDR3 DNA. The D gene is left open where the match is weak. Some rows mark clone size as missing; the rest say once, few, many or name a class of expanded clone.

TRBD2,TRBJ2-5,.,TRBV7-2,CASSSYSGRQETQYF,TGTGCCAGCAGCTCGTATAGCGGGAGACAAGAGACCCAGTACTTC
TRBD1,TRBJ2-2,.,TRBV30,CAWSPMTGGPTGELFF,TGTGCCTGGAGTCCAATGACAGGGGGCCCGACCGGGGAGCTGTTTTTT
TRBD1,TRBJ2-7,.,TRBV5-1,CASSQNRGYEQYF,TGCGCCAGCAGCCAAAACAGGGGCTACGAGCAGTACTTC
.,TRBJ2-7,.,TRBV9,CASSASRDGNEQYF,TGTGCCAGCAGCGCATCCAGGGATGGAAACGAGCAGTACTTC
.,TRBJ1-1,once,TRBV2,CASTQGSGTEAFF,TGTGCCAGCACTCAGGGGTCGGGCACTGAAGCTTTCTTT
.,TRBJ2-2,few,TRBV11-1,CASSSDSGSNTGELFF,TGTGCCAGCAGCTCAGACTCCGGGTCGAACACCGGGGAGCTGTTTTTT
.,TRBJ2-7,.,TRBV15,CATSGARGPTPPEQYF,TGTGCCACCAGCGGAGCTAGAGGGCCTACACCCCCCGAGCAGTACTTC
TRBD2,TRBJ2-5,.,TRBV6-4,CASSLGLAEQETQYF,TGTGCCAGCAGTTTGGGACTAGCGGAACAAGAGACCCAGTACTTC
.,TRBJ1-1,.,TRBV4-2,CASSQDRGIGTEAFF,TGTGCCAGCAGCCAAGACAGGGGAATCGGCACTGAAGCTTTCTTT
TRBD2,TRBJ2-3,.,TRBV18,CASSPSGTSADTQYF,TGTGCCAGCTCACCTTCCGGGACTAGCGCAGATACGCAGTATTTT
.,TRBJ1-3,.,TRBV9,CASSVGDYGNTIYF,TGTGCCAGCAGCGTAGGGGACTATGGAAACACCATATATTTT
TRBD2,TRBJ2-3,.,TRBV5-1,CASSSGTSGTQYF,TGCGCCAGCAGCTCCGGGACTAGCGGAACGCAGTATTTT
.,TRBJ1-1,.,TRBV7-3,CASSTGTDEAFF,TGTGCCAGCAGCACGGGGACTGACGAAGCTTTCTTT
.,TRBJ2-7,.,TRBV29-1,CSVEVGAGYEQYF,TGCAGCGTTGAAGTGGGTGCGGGATACGAGCAGTACTTC
TRBD2,TRBJ2-3,.,TRBV2,CASSDAGAADTQYF,TGTGCCAGCAGTGATGCGGGAGCGGCAGATACGCAGTATTTT
.,TRBJ1-1,.,TRBV30,CAWSVAFGTEAFF,TGTGCCTGGAGTGTGGCCTTTGGCACTGAAGCTTTCTTT
.,TRBJ2-7,once,TRBV13,CASSLGSSYEQYF,TGTGCCAGCAGCTTAGGCTCCAGCTACGAGCAGTACTTC
.,TRBJ2-1,.,TRBV27,CASSLVTGHYNEQFF,TGTGCCAGCAGTTTAGTGACAGGACATTACAATGAGCAGTTCTTC
.,TRBJ2-5,.,TRBV4-2,CASSPTQGTQETQYF,TGTGCCAGCAGCCCCACTCAGGGGACCCAAGAGACCCAGTACTTC
TRBD1,TRBJ2-3,few,TRBV19,CASSGGQGPDTQYF,TGTGCCAGTAGTGGGGGACAGGGGCCAGATACGCAGTATTTT
.,TRBJ2-4,few,TRBV7-3,CASSLGPKNIQYF,TGTGCCAGCAGCTTAGGGCCCAAAAACATTCAGTACTTC
.,TRBJ1-2,.,TRBV27,CASSLEGEGYGYTF,TGTGCCAGCAGTTTAGAGGGGGAAGGCTATGGCTACACCTTC
TRBD2,TRBJ2-1,.,TRBV3-1/TRBV3-2,CASSPLAGPYNEQFF,TGTGCCAGCAGCCCACTAGCGGGACCTTACAATGAGCAGTTCTTC
TRBD1,TRBJ2-6,once,TRBV5-4,CASSFTRTGVGANVLTF,TGTGCCAGCAGCTTCACTCGGACAGGCGTCGGGGCCAACGTCCTGACTTTC
.,TRBJ2-7,.,TRBV4-1,CASSQDQGANNEQYF,TGCGCCAGCAGCCAAGATCAAGGGGCAAACAACGAGCAGTACTTC
TRBD2,TRBJ2-1,.,TRBV18,CASSPFVTSGTGNEQFF,TGTGCCAGCTCACCGTTCGTCACTAGCGGGACGGGGAATGAGCAGTTCTTC
.,TRBJ2-1,.,TRBV19,CASTPAGGPGFYNEQFF,TGTGCCAGTACACCCGCCGGAGGGCCGGGGTTCTACAATGAGCAGTTCTTC
.,TRBJ2-3,.,TRBV25-1,CASSQPRVTEKGDTQYF,TGTGCCAGCAGCCAACCCAGGGTGACAGAGAAGGGGGATACGCAGTATTTT
.,TRBJ1-6,.,TRBV27,CASSLRFNSPLHF,TGTGCCAGCAGTTTACGTTTTAATTCACCCCTCCACTTT
.,TRBJ2-5,.,TRBV10-3,CAIGAREGMETQYF,TGTGCCATCGGGGCTAGAGAAGGAATGGAGACCCAGTACTTC
.,TRBJ2-4,.,TRBV28,CASTPNRENLAKNIQYF,TGTGCCAGCACCCCTAACAGGGAAAACCTAGCCAAAAACATTCAGTACTTC
TRBD1,TRBJ1-5,.,TRBV11-2,CASSLGGQTSNQPQHF,TGTGCCAGCAGCTTAGGGGGACAGACTAGCAATCAGCCCCAGCATTTT
.,TRBJ2-5,.,TRBV29-1,CSVASLDQETQYF,TGCAGCGTTGCATCACTGGACCAAGAGACCCAGTACTTC
.,TRBJ2-5,.,TRBV7-6,CASSLADQETQYF,TGTGCCAGCAGCTTAGCCGACCAAGAGACCCAGTACTTC
TRBD1,TRBJ1-3,.,TRBV11-2,CASSLLTGALSGNTIYF,TGTGCCAGCAGCTTATTGACAGGGGCCCTCTCTGGAAACACCATATATTTT
.,TRBJ2-2,once,TRBV19,CASTLRRGTGELFF,TGTGCCAGTACCTTAAGGAGGGGCACCGGGGAGCTGTTTTTT
.,TRBJ2-2,.,TRBV24-1,CATSDNIGELFF,TGTGCCACCAGTGATAATATCGGGGAGCTGTTTTTT
.,TRBJ2-1,.,TRBV28,CASSPEQGVSYNEQFF,TGTGCCAGCAGTCCCGAACAGGGAGTTTCCTACAATGAGCAGTTCTTC
TRBD2,TRBJ2-1,.,TRBV5-1,CASSLALGLAGIGEQFF,TGCGCCAGCAGCTTGGCCTTAGGGCTAGCGGGAATCGGTGAGCAGTTCTTC
.,TRBJ1-4,.,TRBV14,CASSLRVLDEKLFF,TGTGCCAGCAGCCTAAGAGTTCTCGATGAAAAACTGTTTTTT
.,TRBJ2-7,.,TRBV4-1,CASSQSLLGGVTGYEQYF,TGCGCCAGCAGCCAATCACTCCTAGGGGGGGTCACTGGTTACGAGCAGTACTTC
.,TRBJ1-5,.,TRBV2,CASSGQSNQPQHF,TGTGCCAGCAGTGGACAGAGCAATCAGCCCCAGCATTTT
TRBD1,TRBJ1-1,.,TRBV2,CASTTRGLIGEAFF,TGTGCCAGCACGACTAGGGGGCTCATCGGTGAAGCTTTCTTT
TRBD1,TRBJ1-5,.,TRBV28,CASSFIRGRTGTTHSNQPQHF,TGTGCCAGCAGTTTCATAAGGGGGAGGACAGGGACAACCCATAGCAATCAGCCCCAGCATTTT
.,TRBJ2-7,.,TRBV28,CASSTTVYEQYF,TGTGCCAGCAGCACCACAGTCTACGAGCAGTACTTC
.,TRBJ1-2,many,TRBV28,CASSLQINYGYTF,TGTGCCAGCAGTTTACAGATTAACTATGGCTACACCTTC
TRBD2,TRBJ2-3,.,TRBV3-1/TRBV3-2,CASSQRHWTSDTDTQYF,TGTGCCAGCAGCCAACGTCATTGGACTAGCGACACAGATACGCAGTATTTT
TRBD1,TRBJ2-1,.,TRBV29-1,CSVEPGQSNEQFF,TGCAGCGTTGAACCGGGACAGAGTAATGAGCAGTTCTTC
TRBD2,TRBJ2-1,few,TRBV4-1,CASSHPPGLAGDGYNEQFF,TGCGCCAGCAGCCACCCTCCGGGACTAGCGGGAGACGGCTACAATGAGCAGTTCTTC
TRBD2,TRBJ2-3,.,TRBV19,CASSILTGTLAGSTDTQYF,TGTGCCAGTAGTATCTTGACAGGGACCCTAGCGGGGAGCACAGATACGCAGTATTTT
TRBD1,TRBJ2-7,.,TRBV13,CASSFGQGEEQYF,TGTGCCAGCAGCTTCGGACAGGGTGAAGAGCAGTACTTC
TRBD1,TRBJ2-5,once,TRBV5-8,CASSLQGAPYQETQYF,TGTGCCAGCAGCCTCCAGGGGGCCCCGTACCAAGAGACCCAGTACTTC
TRBD1,TRBJ2-3,few,TRBV7-6,CASSLDWTGGSTDTQYF,TGTGCCAGCAGCTTAGACTGGACAGGGGGTTCCACAGATACGCAGTATTTT
TRBD2,TRBJ2-7,.,TRBV18,CASSRVPLAELSYEQYF,TGTGCCAGCTCACGCGTCCCCCTAGCGGAGCTCTCCTACGAGCAGTACTTC